This TCR beta chain comes out of a study of blood T cell repertoires in COVID-19 (dated by TCRdb to the early 2020s). Regarding the research as a whole: Samples from collaborators originated in the United States, Italy and Spain and spanned both the acute and convalescent phases of COVID-19. HLA class I and class II types, where available, came from metadata supplied by the sample provider rather than from assay-based typing. Sample metadata almost always included a de-identified subject ID, COVID-19 status, age in years and sex. Samples were obtained from the ongoing ImmuneRACE study (first 160 participants) and from about 1,300 subjects provided by 6 global collaborators. The dataset comprised deeply sampled blood TCRbeta repertoires from subjects exposed to, actively infected with, or recovered from COVID-19. The material from the prospective study consisted of cDNA or gDNA derived from T cells, B-cell-depleted T cells, or PBMCs. The repertoires were made available in a free public database intended to serve as a resource for research on the immune response to SARS-CoV-2. The paper as a whole reports these results and caveats: The amount of clinical and demographic metadata varied by source and participant and was provided uncurated.

Participants in the prospective study were enrolled through a virtual design, were aged roughly 18 to 90 years, and lived in approximately 24 United States geographic areas. In the prospective study, cohorts were assigned on the basis of participant-reported clinical history obtained from a screening survey and a study questionnaire. In the prospective study, mobile phlebotomists collected whole blood, serum and a nasopharyngeal or oropharyngeal swab from each participant. Prospective study participants could optionally give additional blood draws and questionnaires over a roughly two-month period. Before DNA extraction, prospective study blood samples were shipped either frozen or at room temperature. TCRbeta CDR3 regions were amplified from genomic DNA by means of the immunoSEQ Assay, a bias-controlled multiplex PCR. In the paper's pipeline: The number of nucleated cells in each sample was estimated from the amplification of reference gene primers within the assay. To quantify the absolute abundance of each unique TCRbeta CDR3 rearrangement, sequence reads were collapsed and filtered. For each sample, productive Simpson clonality was calculated as the square root of Simpson's diversity index over productive rearrangements. Not all clones reach the TCRdb copy of this immuneACCESS table, which keeps in-frame sequences only. Checked studies attribute under half of the gap to unresolved V genes and leave the rest unexplained. V and J calls and clone size follow that table, whereas D and trimming were derived from the DNA. This sample holds a few hundred thousand clones; approximately 92% were observed only once. About 3% of the sample is held by the ten biggest clonotypes.

For this clone: Its antigen specificity is not known. No quality values exist for individual bases; no much larger clone is one base distant.

Input material: PBMCs or T cells enriched from blood (not recorded which). This receptor was taken from a woman under 30 in a cohort exposed to, infected with or recovered from COVID-19 (not recorded which).

The CDR3 has the sequence CASLPPAGGNEKLFF. The DNA sequence is TGTGCCAGCCTCCCCCCCGCAGGGGGCAATGAAAAACTGTTTTTT. Rearrangement joined TRBV6-5 to TRBJ1-4; TRBD1 fits 8 bases in the junction. Taken from cysteine to phenylalanine, the CDR3 has 15 residues. The only DNA kept is the CDR3, 45 bases in frame from the first base. At the junction V is shortened by 8 bases and J by 5 bases; bases outside the gene matches: 10. The CDR1 and CDR2 encoded by the germline V gene are MNHEY and SVGAGI.